This TCR beta chain derives from a study of shared clonotypes between healthy human individuals. Broader study findings: Compared with memory subsets, naive subsets generally had larger estimated richness.

About this clone itself: Its antigen remains unidentified. Within the sample, other DNA sequences also encode this same CDR3.

Profiled with immunoSEQ multiplex PCR; TCRdb holds only in-frame clones, not every one. The data show around 940,000 clones, with approximately 80% seen just once and around 1.4% held by the top ten. Trimming cost V 2 bases and J 6 bases, with 10 bases left between them. Germline V CDR1 and CDR2: KGHSH, LQKENI. This CDR3 has 13 amino acids. V usage is TRBV18 and J usage is TRBJ1-1; D gene uncertain. The source material was memory CD4+ T cells sorted from blood. Regarding subset: CD45RA-negative fraction. The receptor was derived from a man aged 18 to 30 in good health. CDR3 bases: TGTGCCAGCTCACCAAGGGCAGGAGCTGAAGCTTTCTTT. Translating gives CASSPRAGAEAFF.